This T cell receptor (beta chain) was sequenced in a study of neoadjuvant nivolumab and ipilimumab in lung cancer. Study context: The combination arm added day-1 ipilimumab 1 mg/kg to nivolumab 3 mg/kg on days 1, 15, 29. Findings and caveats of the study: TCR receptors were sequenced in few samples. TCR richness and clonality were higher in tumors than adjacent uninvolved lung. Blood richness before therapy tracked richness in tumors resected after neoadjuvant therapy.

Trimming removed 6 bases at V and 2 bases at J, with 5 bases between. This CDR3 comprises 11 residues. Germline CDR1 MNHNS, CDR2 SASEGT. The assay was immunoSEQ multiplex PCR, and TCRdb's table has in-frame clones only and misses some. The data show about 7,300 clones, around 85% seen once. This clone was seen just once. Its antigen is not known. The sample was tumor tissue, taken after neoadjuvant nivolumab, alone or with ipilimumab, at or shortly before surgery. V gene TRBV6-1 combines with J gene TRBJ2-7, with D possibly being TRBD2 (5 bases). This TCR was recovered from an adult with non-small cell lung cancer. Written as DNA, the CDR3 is TGTGCCAGCAGCGGGGCCTACGAGCAGTACTTC. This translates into CASSGAYEQYF.